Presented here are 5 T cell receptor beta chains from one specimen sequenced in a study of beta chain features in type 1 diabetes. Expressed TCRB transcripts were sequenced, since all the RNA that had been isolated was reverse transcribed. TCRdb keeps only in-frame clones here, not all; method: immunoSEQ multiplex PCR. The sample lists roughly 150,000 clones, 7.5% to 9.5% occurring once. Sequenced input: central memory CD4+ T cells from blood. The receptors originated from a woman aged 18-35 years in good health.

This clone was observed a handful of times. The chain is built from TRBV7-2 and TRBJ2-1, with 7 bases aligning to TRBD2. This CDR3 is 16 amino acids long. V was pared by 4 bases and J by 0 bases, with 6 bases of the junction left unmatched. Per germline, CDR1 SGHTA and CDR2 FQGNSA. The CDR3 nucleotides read TGTGCCAGCAGCTCGAGCGGGGCCCTCTCCTACAATGAGCAGTTCTTC. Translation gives CASSSSGALSYNEQFF.

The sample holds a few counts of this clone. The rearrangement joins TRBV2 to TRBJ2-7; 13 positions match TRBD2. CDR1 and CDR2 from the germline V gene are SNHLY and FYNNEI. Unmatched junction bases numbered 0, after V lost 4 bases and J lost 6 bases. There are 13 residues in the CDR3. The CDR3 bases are TGTGCCAGCAGTGGGACTAGCGGGGGCGAGCAGTACTTC. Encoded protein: CASSGTSGGEQYF.

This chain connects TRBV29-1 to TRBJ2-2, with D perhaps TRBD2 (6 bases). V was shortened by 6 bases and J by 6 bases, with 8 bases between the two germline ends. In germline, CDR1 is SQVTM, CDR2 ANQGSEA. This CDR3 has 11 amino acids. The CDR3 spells CSVGTPGELFF. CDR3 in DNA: TGCAGCGTAGGGACTCCCGGGGAGCTGTTTTTT.

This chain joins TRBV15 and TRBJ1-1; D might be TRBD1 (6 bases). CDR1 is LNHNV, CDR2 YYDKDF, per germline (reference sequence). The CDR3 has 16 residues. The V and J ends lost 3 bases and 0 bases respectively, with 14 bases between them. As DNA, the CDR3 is TGTGCCACCAGCAGGAACGGGGGGCGGATGAACACTGAAGCTTTCTTT. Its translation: CATSRNGGRMNTEAFF.

The CDR3 region is CASSSRQSANTEAFF. In DNA, the CDR3 is TGTGCCAGTAGTTCGAGACAGTCCGCGAACACTGAAGCTTTCTTT. The genes are TRBV19 and TRBJ1-1, with a tentative D call TRBD1 (5 bases). The CDR3 is 15 amino acids. V gave up 5 bases and J gave up 1 base, with 14 bases separating them. The germline V gene has CDR1 LNHDA and CDR2 SQIVND (reference sequence).